This TCR beta chain was sequenced for a study of blood T cell repertoires in COVID-19. Study as a whole: COVID-19 samples collected from the United States, Italy and Spain covered acute and convalescent phases. T cells, B-cell-depleted T cells, or PBMCs provided the cDNA or gDNA that served as material.

Study processing details: Using reference gene primer amplification, nucleated cell counts were estimated. The method was immunoSEQ multiplex PCR; TCRdb's version includes in-frame clones alone and lacks a portion of them. For V, J and clone size, that table is used; D and trimming come from the DNA. The top ten clones hold more than 9.5% of a sample with more than 25,000 clones, roughly 84% of them seen once. Germline CDR1 is LNHDA and CDR2 is SQIVND (reference sequence). V gave up 7 bases and J gave up 8 bases; unmatched junction bases: 16. The CDR3 is 16 residues long. Sequencing was done on a sample of peripheral blood. This clonotype was obtained from a man older than 75 with active COVID-19. The chain is built from TRBV19 and TRBJ1-2; 10 bases are a match to TRBD1. The CDR3 here is CASTIPGTGVLAGYTF. DNA for the CDR3: TGTGCCAGTACCATCCCCGGGACAGGGGTCTTAGCGGGCTACACCTTC.